Listed below are T cell receptor beta chains from one sample, sequenced in a study of blood T cell repertoires in COVID-19. The table came from immunoSEQ multiplex PCR; TCRdb's copy has only in-frame clones and leaves some out. Seen here are 180,000 or so clones, around 80% observed once, and the top ten hold 3.6%. Sequencing was performed on PBMCs or T cells enriched from blood (not recorded which). These receptors were collected from a woman in her forties or fifties in a cohort exposed to, infected with or recovered from COVID-19 (not recorded which). The CDR3 runs from the conserved cysteine through the conserved F or W. A D gene is named only where the DNA matches it firmly. The size field is filled for only some rows; it gives once, few, many or a size class.

CASSIRRISGSADTQYF	TGTGCCAGTAGTATCCGTCGGATTAGCGGGAGTGCGGATACGCAGTATTTT	17	.	TRBD2	TRBV19	TRBJ2-3
CASGGQGSYEQYF	TGTGCCAGCGGGGGACAGGGCTCGTACGAGCAGTACTTC	13	.	TRBD1	TRBV2	TRBJ2-7
CASLDSPNTGELFF	TGTGCCAGTCTAGACAGCCCGAACACCGGGGAGCTGTTTTTT	14	.	.	TRBV19	TRBJ2-2
CASSFSRTSGAVYEQYF	TGTGCCAGCAGCTTTTCCCGGACTAGCGGGGCCGTCTACGAGCAGTACTTC	17	.	TRBD2	TRBV5-5	TRBJ2-7
CASSSTWQAYNEQFF	TGTGCCAGCAGTTCCACCTGGCAGGCCTACAATGAGCAGTTCTTC	15	.	.	TRBV27	TRBJ2-1
CASSSPGTSGSTDTQYF	TGTGCCAGCAGTTCCCCGGGGACTAGCGGGAGTACAGATACGCAGTATTTT	17	.	TRBD2	TRBV28	TRBJ2-3
CATSVRDRDPYEQYF	TGTGCCACCAGCGTACGGGACAGGGACCCCTACGAGCAGTACTTC	15	.	TRBD1	TRBV15	TRBJ2-7
CASSVSPSTGVFYGYTF	TGTGCCAGCAGCGTATCCCCTAGTACAGGAGTCTTCTATGGCTACACCTTC	17	.	.	TRBV9	TRBJ1-2
CASRYSGQGRGGYTF	TGTGCCAGCAGATACAGCGGACAGGGGAGAGGGGGCTACACCTTC	15	few	TRBD1	TRBV6-2/TRBV6-3	TRBJ1-2
CASSPRLAGLTDTQYF	TGTGCCAGTAGCCCAAGACTAGCGGGGTTGACAGATACGCAGTATTTT	16	.	TRBD2	TRBV19	TRBJ2-3
CASSLEFGVPMNTEAFF	TGTGCCAGCAGCTTAGAGTTCGGGGTTCCCATGAACACTGAAGCTTTCTTT	17	.	.	TRBV7-8	TRBJ1-1
CSARGSGLAFF	TGCAGTGCTAGAGGTTCAGGGTTGGCTTTCTTT	11	.	.	TRBV20-1	TRBJ1-1
CASSSAGQGSGNTIYF	TGTGCCAGCTCATCGGCCGGTCAGGGTTCGGGAAACACCATATATTTT	16	.	.	TRBV18	TRBJ1-3
CASGAGQNSPLHF	TGTGCCAGCGGAGCAGGGCAAAATTCACCCCTCCACTTT	13	once	.	TRBV7-3	TRBJ1-6
CAWMSSSPLHF	TGTGCCTGGATGTCGAGTTCACCCCTCCACTTT	11	.	.	TRBV30	TRBJ1-6
CASSGRGLQETQYF	TGTGCCAGCAGCGGGAGAGGGCTTCAAGAGACCCAGTACTTC	14	.	.	TRBV5-6	TRBJ2-5
CASSQDTGRPQHF	TGTGCCAGCAGCCAAGATACAGGGCGGCCCCAGCATTTT	13	.	.	TRBV3-1/TRBV3-2	TRBJ1-5
CASSYRTSGYYNEQFF	TGTGCCAGCAGTTACCGGACTAGCGGGTACTACAATGAGCAGTTCTTC	16	.	TRBD2	TRBV6-5	TRBJ2-1
CASEGDTNTEAFF	TGTGCCAGCGAGGGGGATACGAACACTGAAGCTTTCTTT	13	.	.	TRBV12-3/TRBV12-4	TRBJ1-1
CASSEVGQGGRNTEAFF	TGTGCCAGCAGTGAAGTGGGGCAGGGAGGAAGAAACACTGAAGCTTTCTTT	17	once	.	TRBV2	TRBJ1-1
CASSLEEGTGSPLHF	TGTGCCAGCAGCTTAGAGGAGGGCACTGGTTCACCCCTCCACTTT	15	.	.	TRBV7-9	TRBJ1-6
CASSIRGRAVGRETQYF	TGTGCCAGTAGCATAAGGGGGAGGGCCGTGGGACGAGAGACCCAGTACTTC	17	.	.	TRBV19	TRBJ2-5
CASSYSRGAGELFF	TGTGCCAGCAGTTACTCACGGGGGGCCGGGGAGCTGTTTTTT	14	.	TRBD2	TRBV6-2/TRBV6-3	TRBJ2-2
CASSYQAIGDYGYTF	TGTGCCAGCAGTTACCAAGCTATAGGGGACTATGGCTACACCTTC	15	.	.	TRBV28	TRBJ1-2
CASSQGAGYDSPLHF	TGTGCCAGCAGCCAAGGCGCGGGGTATGATTCACCCCTCCACTTT	15	.	.	TRBV14	TRBJ1-6
CAGQGNNSPLHF	TGTGCCGGACAGGGGAATAATTCACCCCTCCACTTT	12	.	TRBD1	TRBV2	TRBJ1-6
CATIGRGEQPQHF	TGTGCCACCATAGGGCGGGGGGAGCAGCCCCAGCATTTT	13	.	.	TRBV6-5	TRBJ1-5
CASSLAEGGLEFF	TGCGCCAGCAGCTTGGCCGAGGGGGGGCTCGAGTTCTTC	13	.	.	TRBV5-1	TRBJ2-1
CSVAAGVGADTQYF	TGCAGCGTTGCAGCGGGAGTGGGGGCAGATACGCAGTATTTT	14	few	TRBD2	TRBV29-1	TRBJ2-3
CASRQDTNTGELFF	TGTGCCAGCAGACAGGACACGAACACCGGGGAGCTGTTTTTT	14	.	.	TRBV11-2	TRBJ2-2
CASSLGELAGRTGELFF	TGTGCCAGCAGCTTAGGCGAGCTAGCGGGACGCACCGGGGAGCTGTTTTTT	17	.	TRBD2	TRBV7-3	TRBJ2-2
CASRGGYQETQYF	TGTGCCAGCAGGGGGGGGTACCAAGAGACCCAGTACTTC	13	.	TRBD2	TRBV2	TRBJ2-5
CASSFGGDGYTF	TGTGCCAGCAGCTTTGGAGGGGACGGCTACACCTTC	12	.	.	TRBV7-3	TRBJ1-2
CASSKGSPGGNTF	TGTGCCAGCAGCAAAGGGAGTCCAGGGGGCAACACCTTC	13	.	TRBD1	TRBV9	TRBJ1-2
CASSLGLKNEQFF	TGTGCCAGCAGCTTGGGGCTCAAGAATGAGCAGTTCTTC	13	.	.	TRBV6-5	TRBJ2-1
CASSQGLSYNSPLHF	TGTGCCAGCAGCCAAGGACTGAGTTATAATTCACCCCTCCACTTT	15	.	.	TRBV3-1/TRBV3-2	TRBJ1-6
CASSFREGARGYTF	TGCGCCAGCAGCTTCCGGGAGGGGGCTAGAGGCTACACCTTC	14	.	TRBD1	TRBV5-1	TRBJ1-2
CASSRQRTSASGELFF	TGTGCCAGCAGCCGCCAGCGGACTAGTGCTTCCGGGGAGCTGTTTTTT	16	.	TRBD2	TRBV11-2	TRBJ2-2
CASSQDLRQQKELFF	TGTGCCAGCAGCCAAGATTTGAGACAGCAGAAAGAACTGTTTTTT	15	.	.	TRBV3-1/TRBV3-2	TRBJ1-4
CASSQEFGSGQETQYF	TGTGCCAGCAGCCAAGAGTTCGGGTCGGGACAAGAGACCCAGTACTTC	16	.	.	TRBV3-1/TRBV3-2	TRBJ2-5
CASSSDRDSLTQQYF	TGTGCCAGCAGCTCGGACCGGGACTCCCTTACGCAGCAGTACTTC	15	.	.	TRBV7-9	TRBJ2-7
CASSLTQGGYNEQFF	TGTGCCAGCAGCTTAACGCAGGGCGGCTACAATGAGCAGTTCTTC	15	few	.	TRBV7-3	TRBJ2-1
CASSLDGLVSALSYEQYF	TGCGCCAGCAGCTTGGACGGACTAGTTAGCGCCCTTTCCTACGAGCAGTACTTC	18	.	TRBD2	TRBV5-1	TRBJ2-7
CASSEGRAYEQYF	TGTGCCAGCAGTGAAGGGAGGGCCTACGAGCAGTACTTC	13	.	.	TRBV6-1	TRBJ2-7
CASSIGGLAGGPREQFF	TGTGCCAGCAGCATAGGGGGACTAGCGGGAGGACCGCGGGAGCAGTTCTTC	17	.	TRBD2	TRBV9	TRBJ2-1
CATGTGNEKLFF	TGTGCCACCGGGACAGGGAATGAAAAACTGTTTTTT	12	.	TRBD1	TRBV28	TRBJ1-4